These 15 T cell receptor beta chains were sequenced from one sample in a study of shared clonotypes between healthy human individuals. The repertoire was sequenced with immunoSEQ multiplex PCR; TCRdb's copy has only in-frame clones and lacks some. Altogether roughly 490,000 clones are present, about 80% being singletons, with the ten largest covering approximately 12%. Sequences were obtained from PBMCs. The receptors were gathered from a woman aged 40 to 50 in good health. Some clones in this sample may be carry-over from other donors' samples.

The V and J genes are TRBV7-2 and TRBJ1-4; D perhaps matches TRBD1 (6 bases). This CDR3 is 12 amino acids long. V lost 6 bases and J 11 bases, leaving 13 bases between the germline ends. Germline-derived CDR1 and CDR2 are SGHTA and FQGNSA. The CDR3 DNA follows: TGTGCCAGCAGGCAACTGGGGGGCAAACTGTTTTTT. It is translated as CASRQLGGKLFF.

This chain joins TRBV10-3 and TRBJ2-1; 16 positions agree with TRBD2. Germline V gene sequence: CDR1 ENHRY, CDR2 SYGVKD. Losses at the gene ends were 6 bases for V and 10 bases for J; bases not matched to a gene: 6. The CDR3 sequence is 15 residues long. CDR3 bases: TGTGCCATCAGGGGACTAGCGGGAGGGCCGGGCGAGCAGTTCTTC. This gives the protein CAIRGLAGGPGEQFF.

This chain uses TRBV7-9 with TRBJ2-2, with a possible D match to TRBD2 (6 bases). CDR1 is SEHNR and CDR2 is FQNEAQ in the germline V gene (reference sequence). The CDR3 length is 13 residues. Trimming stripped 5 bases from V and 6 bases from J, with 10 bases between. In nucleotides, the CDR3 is TGTGCCAGCAGCCTCACTAGCCCCGGGGAGCTGTTTTTT. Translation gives CASSLTSPGELFF.

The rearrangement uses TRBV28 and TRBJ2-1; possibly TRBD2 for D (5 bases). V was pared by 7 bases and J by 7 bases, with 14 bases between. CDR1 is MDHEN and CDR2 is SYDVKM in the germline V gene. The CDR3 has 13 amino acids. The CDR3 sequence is CASTGVGENEQFF. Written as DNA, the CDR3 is TGTGCCAGCACCGGGGTGGGCGAGAATGAGCAGTTCTTC.

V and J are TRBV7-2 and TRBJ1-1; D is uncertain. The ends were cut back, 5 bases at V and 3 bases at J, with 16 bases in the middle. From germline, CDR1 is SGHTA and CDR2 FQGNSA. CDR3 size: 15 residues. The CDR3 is CASSLVGGLDTEAFF. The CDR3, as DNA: TGTGCCAGCAGCCTAGTGGGCGGACTAGACACTGAAGCTTTCTTT.

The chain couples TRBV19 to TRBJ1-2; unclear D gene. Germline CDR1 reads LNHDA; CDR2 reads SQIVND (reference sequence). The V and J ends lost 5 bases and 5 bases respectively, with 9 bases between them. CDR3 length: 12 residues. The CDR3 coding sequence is TGTGCCAGTAGTCTCGGTCGGTATGGCTACACCTTC. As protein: CASSLGRYGYTF.

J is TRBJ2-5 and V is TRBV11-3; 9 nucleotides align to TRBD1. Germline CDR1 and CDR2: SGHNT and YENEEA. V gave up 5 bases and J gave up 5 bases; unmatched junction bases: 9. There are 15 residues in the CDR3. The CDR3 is CASSPGTGLWETQYF. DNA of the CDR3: TGTGCCAGCAGCCCGGGGACAGGGTTGTGGGAGACCCAGTACTTC.

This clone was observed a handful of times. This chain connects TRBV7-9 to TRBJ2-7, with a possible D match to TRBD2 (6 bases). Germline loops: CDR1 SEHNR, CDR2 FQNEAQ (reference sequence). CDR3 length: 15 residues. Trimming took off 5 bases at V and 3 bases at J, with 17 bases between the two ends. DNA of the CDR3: TGTGCCAGCAGCGCAACGGGAGTCGGTCTCTACGAGCAGTACTTC. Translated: CASSATGVGLYEQYF.

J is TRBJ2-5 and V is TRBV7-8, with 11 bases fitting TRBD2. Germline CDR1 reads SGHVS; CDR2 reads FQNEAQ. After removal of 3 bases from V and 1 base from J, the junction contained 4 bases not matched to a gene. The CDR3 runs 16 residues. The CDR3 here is CASSFRLAGTQETQYF. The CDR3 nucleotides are TGTGCCAGCAGCTTCCGACTAGCGGGGACCCAAGAGACCCAGTACTTC.

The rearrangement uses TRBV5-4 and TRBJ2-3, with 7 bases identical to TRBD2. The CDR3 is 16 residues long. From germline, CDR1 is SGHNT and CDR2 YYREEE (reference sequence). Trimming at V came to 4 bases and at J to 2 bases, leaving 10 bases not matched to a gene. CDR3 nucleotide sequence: TGTGCCAGCAGCCCTCTGGCGGGAGTGGTCACAGATACGCAGTATTTT. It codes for CASSPLAGVVTDTQYF.

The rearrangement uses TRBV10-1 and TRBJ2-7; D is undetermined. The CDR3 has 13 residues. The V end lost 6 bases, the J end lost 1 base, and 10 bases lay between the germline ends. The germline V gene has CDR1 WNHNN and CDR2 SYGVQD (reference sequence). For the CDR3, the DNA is TGCGCCAGCAGCAGACAAGCTTCCTACGAGCAGTACTTC. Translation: CASSRQASYEQYF.

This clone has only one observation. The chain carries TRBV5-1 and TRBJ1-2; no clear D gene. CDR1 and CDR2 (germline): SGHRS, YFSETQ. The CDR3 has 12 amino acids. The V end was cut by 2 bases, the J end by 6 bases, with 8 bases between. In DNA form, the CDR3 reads TGCGCCAGCAGCTTTACAGATGATGGCTACACCTTC. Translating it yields CASSFTDDGYTF.

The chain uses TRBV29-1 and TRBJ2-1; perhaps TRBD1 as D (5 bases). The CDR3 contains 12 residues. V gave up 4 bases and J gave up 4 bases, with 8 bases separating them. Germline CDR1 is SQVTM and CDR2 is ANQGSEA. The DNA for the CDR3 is TGCAGCGTTGTGACAGCATACAATGAGCAGTTCTTC. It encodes CSVVTAYNEQFF.

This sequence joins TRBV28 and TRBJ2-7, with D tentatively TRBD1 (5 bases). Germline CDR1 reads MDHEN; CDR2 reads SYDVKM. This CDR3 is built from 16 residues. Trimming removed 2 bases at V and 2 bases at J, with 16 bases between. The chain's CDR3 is CASSLPPWAGPYEQYF. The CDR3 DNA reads TGTGCCAGCAGTTTACCCCCCTGGGCAGGGCCCTACGAGCAGTACTTC.

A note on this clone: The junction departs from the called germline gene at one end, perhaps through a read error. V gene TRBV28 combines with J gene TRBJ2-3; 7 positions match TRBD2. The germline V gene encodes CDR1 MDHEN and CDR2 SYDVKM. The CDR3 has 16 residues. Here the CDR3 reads CATSFVGGRRTDTQYF. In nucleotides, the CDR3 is TGTGCCACCAGTTTTGTCGGCGGGAGACGCACAGATACGCAGTATTTT.